This record looks at one T cell receptor beta chain sequence and its context. This sample was included in a study of T cell responses to AZD1222 COVID-19 vaccine. Using immunoSEQ multiplex PCR, the repertoire was profiled, and TCRdb retains in-frame clones only, with some absent. The sample includes 150,000 or so clones, roughly 90% of them seen just once. The source was peripheral blood, collected 28 days after the second AZD1222 dose. This TCR was sampled from an adult who received the AZD1222 COVID-19 vaccine.

This CDR3 reads CATSRVTGNGYTF. The CDR3 DNA reads TGTGCCACCAGCAGAGTGACAGGGAACGGCTACACCTTC. The genes are TRBV15 and TRBJ1-2, with 7 bases fitting TRBD1. Germline trimming cut 1 base from V and 8 bases from J; bases unmatched to any gene: 4. This CDR3 has 13 amino acids. Per the germline V gene, CDR1 is LNHNV and CDR2 is YYDKDF (reference sequence).